This T cell receptor (beta chain) was recovered during a study of human T cells and chemical hapten exposure. Overall study context: All patients underwent weekly scalp dosing with diphenylcyclopropenone for the full roughly 25-week study. Small volume differences among pooled libraries mainly caused per-sample TCR yield variation. Study findings and constraints: Having alopecia, the donors may differ immunologically from healthy people.

Regarding time point: patch test 3, about 24 weeks after DPC sensitization. Documented treatment: therapeutic diphenylcyclopropenone sensitization with weekly scalp DPC. Ahead of each patch test application, blood was drawn. TCRdb itself ran the RACE reads through MiXCR, one entry per CDR3 protein. Among under 100,000 distinct CDR3 sequences listed, under 14% were seen once. Germline loops: CDR1 SGHAT, CDR2 FQNNGV. This CDR3 comprises 14 residues. V lost 5 bases and J 3 bases, leaving 14 bases between the germline ends. Comments on this clonotype: The antigen is unknown. The CDR3 carries no conserved terminal phenylalanine or tryptophan, so it likely arises from a read error.

The receptor was derived from a woman aged 45 to 65 with alopecia areata. Some clones in this sample may be carry-over from other donors' samples. Material: whole blood, obtained in connection with sensitization to the hapten diphenylcyclopropenone (DPC). The genes are TRBV11-2 and TRBJ2-7; D gene uncertain. The CDR3 DNA reads as TGTGCCAGCAGCCGTACTCGGGTGATCTACGAGCAGTACTCC. Protein sequence: CASSRTRVIYEQYS.